This section outlines one TCR beta chain sequence together with its context. Some clones are missing from TCRdb's copy, which holds only in-frame ones; the method was immunoSEQ multiplex PCR. Altogether 2.3 million or so clones are present, approximately 93% being singletons, with the ten largest covering approximately 0.4%. The sample belongs to a study of shared clonotypes between healthy human individuals. The germline V gene has CDR1 SGDLS and CDR2 YYNGEE. This CDR3 spans 15 amino acids. The junction had 2 bases not matched to a gene; V was cut back by 0 bases and J by 3 bases. Recent vaccinations or acute infections were absent in the healthy HIV-negative adult donors. A CD45RA-negative memory subset and a CD45RA+ naive subset were separated from the CD4+ cells.

The sequenced sample consisted of naive CD4+ T cells from PBMCs. The sample's subset: CD45RA+ positively selected. The chain carries TRBV9 and TRBJ1-4; 7 bases fit TRBD1. This receptor was taken from a man younger than 30 in good health. Some clones in this sample may be carry-over from other donors' samples. CDR3 protein: CASSVGGQPNEKLFF. As DNA, the CDR3 is TGTGCCAGCAGCGTAGGGGGACAGCCTAATGAAAAACTGTTTTTT.